This entry lists 15 T cell receptor beta chains sequenced from one sample in a study of cytomegalovirus exposure and HLA in healthy donors. The PCR employed 60 Vbeta primers together with 13 Jbeta primers. Using immunoSEQ multiplex PCR, the repertoire was profiled, and TCRdb retains in-frame clones only, with some absent. The table lists approximately 280,000 clones, roughly 90% of them singletons. The sample comprised PBMCs. The receptor set was obtained from a young woman in good health and CMV-seronegative.

This chain joins TRBV10-1 and TRBJ1-1; D unclear. With 0 bases removed from V and 1 base from J, the gap between germline ends came to 6 bases. From germline, CDR1 is WNHNN and CDR2 SYGVQD (reference sequence). CDR3 length: 14 residues. CDR3 nucleotides: TGCGCCAGCAGTGAGTCCTTCGGGAACACTGAAGCTTTCTTT. Translated: CASSESFGNTEAFF.

This clone was seen a single time. The chain couples TRBV20-1 to TRBJ1-1, with unresolved D. The CDR3 is 10 amino acids. Trimming pared 3 bases from V and 11 bases from J, leaving 10 bases between. CDR1 DFQATT and CDR2 SNEGSKA come from the germline V gene (reference sequence). For the CDR3, the DNA is TGCAGTGCTAGCCAAACATGGGCTTTCTTT. This translates into CSASQTWAFF.

In the case of this clone: The same CDR3 arises from other DNA sequences in this sample as well. The chain is built from TRBV6-5 and TRBJ1-1; possible D gene TRBD1, 5 bases. The length of the CDR3 is 15 residues. From germline, CDR1 is MNHEY and CDR2 SVGAGI. V lost 0 bases and J 2 bases, leaving 10 bases between the germline ends. CDR3 coding DNA: TGTGCCAGCAGTTACTCCGGAGGGGTCAACACTGAAGCTTTCTTT. Residues: CASSYSGGVNTEAFF.

The V gene is TRBV9, the J gene TRBJ2-6, with TRBD1 matching 7 bases. There are 20 residues in the CDR3. The V gene's germline CDR1 is SGDLS and CDR2 YYNGEE. With V trimmed by 0 bases and J by 0 bases, 12 bases remained unmatched. The CDR3 reads CASSVALETGKFSGANVLTF. The CDR3 DNA reads TGTGCCAGCAGCGTAGCTCTCGAGACAGGGAAATTCTCTGGGGCCAACGTCCTGACTTTC.

V gene TRBV9 combines with J gene TRBJ1-3; 7 bases agree with TRBD1. Germline CDR1 is SGDLS and CDR2 is YYNGEE. There are 15 residues in the CDR3. V trimming: 3 bases; J trimming: 0 bases; junction bases outside the gene matches: 3. In DNA, the CDR3 is TGTGCCAGCAGCGAACAGGGGTTCTCTGGAAACACCATATATTTT. It encodes CASSEQGFSGNTIYF.

The chain has TRBV5-4 and TRBJ2-5, with 9 bases identical to TRBD1. The DNA matches TRBJ2-7 better at its end, which makes the J call doubtful. Germline values: CDR1 SGHNT, CDR2 YYREEE (reference sequence). This CDR3 is built from 15 residues. The CDR3 spells CASSRDREGTYEQYF. The CDR3 DNA follows: TGTGCCAGCAGCCGGGACAGGGAGGGAACCTACGAGCAGTACTTC.

V is TRBV7-8 and J is TRBJ1-2, with a tentative D call TRBD1 (6 bases). Germline V gives CDR1 SGHVS, CDR2 FQNEAQ. This CDR3 contains 16 residues. V gave up 2 bases and J gave up 1 base, with 14 bases separating them. The CDR3, as DNA: TGTGCCAGCAGCTTATGGCTGACAGGCGTTAACTATGGCTACACCTTC. Translation gives CASSLWLTGVNYGYTF.

This chain joins TRBV5-1 and TRBJ2-1; D gene unclear. Per germline, CDR1 SGHRS and CDR2 YFSETQ. V lost 3 bases to trimming and J lost 3 bases, with 13 bases between them. CDR3 length equals 15 residues. DNA for the CDR3: TGCGCCAGCAGCTCCACTACGGTCGTCTACAATGAGCAGTTCTTC. Translation: CASSSTTVVYNEQFF.

The rearrangement joins TRBV2 to TRBJ2-7; 8 bases match TRBD1. This CDR3 has 14 amino acids. The trim removed 6 bases at V and 4 bases at J, leaving 8 bases unmatched. CDR1 and CDR2 (germline): SNHLY, FYNNEI. DNA of the CDR3: TGTGCCAGCAGGGGGACAGGCGTCCCTTACGAGCAGTACTTC. Its translation is CASRGTGVPYEQYF.

V usage is TRBV13 and J usage is TRBJ1-6; TRBD1 is a possible D gene (5 bases). The ends were cut back, 2 bases at V and 14 bases at J, with 19 bases in the middle. Germline-derived CDR1 and CDR2 are PRHDT and FYEKMQ (reference sequence). This CDR3 region has 15 residues. This CDR3 is CASSLSGQGGFSLHF. CDR3 DNA: TGTGCCAGCAGCTTATCTGGGCAGGGAGGGTTCTCCCTCCACTTT.

J is TRBJ1-4 and V is TRBV4-1; possibly TRBD1 for D (6 bases). The germline gives CDR1 MGHRA, CDR2 YSYEKL. Trimming left V 5 bases short and J 5 bases short, with 12 bases between. The CDR3 is 14 residues long. The CDR3 DNA sequence: TGCGCCAGCAGCTCGGACAGAATAAATGAAAAACTGTTTTTT. This translates into CASSSDRINEKLFF.

The rearrangement links TRBV7-9 to TRBJ2-7; TRBD2 aligns across 7 bases. The CDR3 is 15 residues long. Germline loops: CDR1 SEHNR, CDR2 FQNEAQ (reference sequence). With V trimmed by 1 base and J by 2 bases, 5 bases remained unmatched. CDR3 coding DNA: TGTGCCAGCAGCTTAGGGCGGGGGTTCACCTACGAGCAGTACTTC. Encoded protein: CASSLGRGFTYEQYF.

The chain joins TRBV2 to TRBJ2-7, with TRBD1 matching 11 bases. Germline CDR1 reads SNHLY; CDR2 reads FYNNEI. Germline trimming cut 3 bases from V and 4 bases from J; bases unmatched to any gene: 5. The CDR3 contains 15 residues. In nucleotides, the CDR3 is TGTGCCAGCAGTGATGGACAGGGGGCTATTTACGAGCAGTACTTC. Translated, it gives CASSDGQGAIYEQYF.

Worth noting for this clone: The junction shows a germline mismatch at one end, possibly a read error. The V gene is TRBV7-9, the J gene TRBJ2-3; 9 nucleotides align to TRBD1. The CDR3 is 13 amino acids. Germline V gives CDR1 SEHNR, CDR2 FQNEAQ (reference sequence). As DNA, the CDR3 is TGTTCCAGCACCCTCGGGACAGGGGATACGCAGTATTTT. Protein sequence: CSSTLGTGDTQYF.

The CDR3 DNA is TGTGCCAGCAGCTTGGGGGGGCCTGAAGCTTTCTTT. Its protein product is CASSLGGPEAFF. The gene calls are TRBV5-8 and TRBJ1-1, with D maybe TRBD1 (6 bases). V was pared by 0 bases and J by 6 bases, with 6 bases between. Per the germline V gene, CDR1 is SGHTS and CDR2 is YDEGEE. The CDR3 extends over 12 amino acids.